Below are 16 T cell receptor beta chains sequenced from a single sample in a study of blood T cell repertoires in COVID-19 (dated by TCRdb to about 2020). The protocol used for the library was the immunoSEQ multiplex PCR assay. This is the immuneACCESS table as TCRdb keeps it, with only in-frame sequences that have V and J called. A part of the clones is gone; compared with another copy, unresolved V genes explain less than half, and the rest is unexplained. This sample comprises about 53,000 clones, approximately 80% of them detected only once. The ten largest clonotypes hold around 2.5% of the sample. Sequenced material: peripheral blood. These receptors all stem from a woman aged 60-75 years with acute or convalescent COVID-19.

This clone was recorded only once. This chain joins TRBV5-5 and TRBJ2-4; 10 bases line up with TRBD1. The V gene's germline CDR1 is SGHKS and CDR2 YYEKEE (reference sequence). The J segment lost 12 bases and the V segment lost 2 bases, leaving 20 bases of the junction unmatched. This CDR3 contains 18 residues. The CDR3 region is CASSLRLVGGTGAQNQYF. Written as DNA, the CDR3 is TGTGCCAGCAGCTTAAGGCTGGTAGGCGGGACAGGGGCCCAAAATCAGTACTTC.

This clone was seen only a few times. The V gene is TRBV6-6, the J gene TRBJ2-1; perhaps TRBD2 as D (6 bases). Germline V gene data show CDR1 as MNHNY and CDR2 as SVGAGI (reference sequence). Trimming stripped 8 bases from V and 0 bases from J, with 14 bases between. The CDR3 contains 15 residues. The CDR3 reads CASDAGPSSYNEQFF. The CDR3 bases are TGTGCCAGCGACGCGGGGCCTAGCTCCTACAATGAGCAGTTCTTC.

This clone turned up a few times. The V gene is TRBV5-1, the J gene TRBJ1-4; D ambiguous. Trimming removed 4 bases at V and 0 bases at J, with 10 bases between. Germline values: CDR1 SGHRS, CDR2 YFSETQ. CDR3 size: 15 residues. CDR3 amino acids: CASSPVLATNEKLFF. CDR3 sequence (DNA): TGCGCCAGCAGCCCGGTACTCGCAACTAATGAAAAACTGTTTTTT.

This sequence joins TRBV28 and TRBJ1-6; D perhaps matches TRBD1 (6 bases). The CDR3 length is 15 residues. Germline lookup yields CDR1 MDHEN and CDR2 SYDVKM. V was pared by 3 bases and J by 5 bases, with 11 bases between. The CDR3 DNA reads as TGTGCCAGCAGTTTTCGACAGGTTAATAATTCACCCCTCCACTTT. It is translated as CASSFRQVNNSPLHF.

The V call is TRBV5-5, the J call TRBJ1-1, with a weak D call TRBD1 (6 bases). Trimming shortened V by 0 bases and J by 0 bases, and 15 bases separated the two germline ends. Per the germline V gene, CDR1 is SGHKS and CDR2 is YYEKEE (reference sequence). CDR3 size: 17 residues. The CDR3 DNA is TGTGCCAGCAGCTTGGCTGGGGGCCAGGGACTGAACACTGAAGCTTTCTTT. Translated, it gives CASSLAGGQGLNTEAFF.

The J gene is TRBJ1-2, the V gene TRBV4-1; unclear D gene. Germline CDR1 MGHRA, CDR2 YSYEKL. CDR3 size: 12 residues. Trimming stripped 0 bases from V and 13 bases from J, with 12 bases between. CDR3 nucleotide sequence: TGCGCCAGCAGCCAAGAACCCGCGACACGCACCTTC. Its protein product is CASSQEPATRTF.

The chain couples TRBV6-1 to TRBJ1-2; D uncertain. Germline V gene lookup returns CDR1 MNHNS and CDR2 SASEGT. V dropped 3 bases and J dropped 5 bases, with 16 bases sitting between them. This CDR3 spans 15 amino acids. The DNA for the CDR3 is TGTGCCAGCAGTGAGGGTCCGAGGGCCGGTTATGGCTACACCTTC. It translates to CASSEGPRAGYGYTF.

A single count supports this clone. In DNA form, the CDR3 reads TGTGCCATCAGTGACGGTGCGGGGGGCCGGAATACGCAGTATTTT. Its protein is CAISDGAGGRNTQYF. The chain recombines TRBV10-3 with TRBJ2-3; 8 nucleotides align to TRBD2. The CDR3 length is 15 residues. Germline CDR1 and CDR2: ENHRY and SYGVKD. J was trimmed by 7 bases and V by 3 bases; bases with no gene match: 9.

The CDR3, as DNA: TGTGCCACCTCCATGGGGCCCTATGGCTACACCTTC. Protein: CATSMGPYGYTF. The chain combines TRBV12-3 or TRBV12-4 with TRBJ1-2; D is perhaps TRBD1 (5 bases). This CDR3 has 12 amino acids. V lost 10 bases, J lost 4 bases, and 13 bases lay in between.

Written as DNA, the CDR3 is TGTGCCAGCAGAAGGACAGGGAATGGCTACACCTTC. Encoded protein: CASRRTGNGYTF. The gene calls are TRBV2 and TRBJ1-2; 8 positions match TRBD1. Germline CDR1 and CDR2: SNHLY and FYNNEI. The CDR3 is 12 residues long. V was clipped by 6 bases and J by 6 bases; unmatched bases: 3.

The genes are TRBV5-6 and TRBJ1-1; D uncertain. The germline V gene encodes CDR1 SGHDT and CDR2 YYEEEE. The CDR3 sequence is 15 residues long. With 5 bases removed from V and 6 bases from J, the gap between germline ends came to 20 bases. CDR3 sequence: CASSSGATVGSEAFF. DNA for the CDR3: TGTGCCAGCAGTTCCGGCGCGACTGTCGGTTCTGAAGCTTTCTTT.

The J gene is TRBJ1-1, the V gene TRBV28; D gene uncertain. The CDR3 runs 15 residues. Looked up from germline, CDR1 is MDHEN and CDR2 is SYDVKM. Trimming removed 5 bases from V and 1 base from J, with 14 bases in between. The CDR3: CASSPPRASNTEAFF. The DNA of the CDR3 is TGTGCCAGCAGTCCCCCGAGGGCGTCGAACACTGAAGCTTTCTTT.

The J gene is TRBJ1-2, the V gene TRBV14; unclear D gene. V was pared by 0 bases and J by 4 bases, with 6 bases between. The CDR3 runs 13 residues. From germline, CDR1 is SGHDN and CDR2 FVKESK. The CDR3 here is CASSQEVSYGYTF. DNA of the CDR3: TGTGCCAGCAGCCAAGAAGTCAGCTATGGCTACACCTTC.

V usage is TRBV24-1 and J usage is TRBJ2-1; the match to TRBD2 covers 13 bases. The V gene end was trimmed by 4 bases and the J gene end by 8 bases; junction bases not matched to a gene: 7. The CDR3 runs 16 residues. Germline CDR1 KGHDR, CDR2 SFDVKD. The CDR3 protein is CATSDPTSGRADEQFF. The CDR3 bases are TGTGCCACCAGTGACCCTACTAGCGGGAGGGCAGATGAGCAGTTCTTC.

The CDR3 nucleotides are TGCAGCGCCTGGGACAGGGGTATCACAATGAACACTGAAGCTTTCTTT. This encodes CSAWDRGITMNTEAFF. The chain combines TRBV29-1 with TRBJ1-1; 10 positions agree with TRBD1. The J segment lost 0 bases and the V segment lost 7 bases, leaving 11 bases of the junction unmatched. The length of the CDR3 is 16 residues. The germline gives CDR1 SQVTM, CDR2 ANQGSEA. Together with reference TRBV29-1 and TRBJ1-1, the CDR3 gives the full variable domain: SAVISQKPSRDICQRGTSLTIQCQVDSQVTMMFWYRQQPGQSLTLIATANQGSEATYESGFVIDKFPISRPNLTFSTLTVSNMSPEDSSIYLCSAWDRGITMNTEAFFGQGTRLTVV.

CDR3 in DNA: TGTGCCAGCAGCGCAAGGTCGGACAGGGGGTACAATGAGCAGTTCTTC. This encodes CASSARSDRGYNEQFF. This chain joins TRBV11-3 and TRBJ2-1, with TRBD1 matching over 10 bases. This CDR3 region has 16 residues. After removal of 5 bases from V and 4 bases from J, the junction contained 8 bases not matched to a gene. Germline lookup yields CDR1 SGHNT and CDR2 YENEEA.